Below are 31 T cell receptor beta chains sequenced from a single sample in a study of OX40 agonist ivuxolimab in advanced cancers. Using immunoSEQ multiplex PCR, the repertoire was profiled, and TCRdb retains in-frame clones only, with some absent. The data hold 100,000 or so clones, with roughly 89% observed a single time. Sample: CD4+ or CD8+ T cells sorted from blood, taken in a trial of the OX40 agonist ivuxolimab. The origin of the receptors is an adult with an advanced solid tumor such as melanoma, head and neck, liver or kidney cancer.

This clone appeared once. The chain uses TRBV2 and TRBJ2-7; 9 bases match TRBD1. This CDR3 has 16 amino acids. V was clipped by 8 bases and J by 6 bases; unmatched bases: 17. From germline, CDR1 is SNHLY and CDR2 FYNNEI. As DNA, the CDR3 is TGTGCCAGCTCCAGAGGGGTAGGGACAGGGTACGGCGAGCAGTACTTC. Protein product: CASSRGVGTGYGEQYF.

The rearrangement joins TRBV27 to TRBJ2-7; D is ambiguous. V lost 2 bases and J lost 7, with 24 bases in between. The length of the CDR3 is 17 residues. The germline gives CDR1 MNHEY, CDR2 SMNVEV (reference sequence). The DNA for the CDR3 is TGTGCCAGCAGTTTAAGTGGTGGCAGCTTGCTTCCTAGGGAGCAGTACTTC. Its translation: CASSLSGGSLLPREQYF.

V usage is TRBV30 and J usage is TRBJ2-7; TRBD1 agrees at 8 bases. The CDR3 length is 14 residues. The V gene's germline CDR1 is GTSNPN and CDR2 SVGIG (reference sequence). Losses at the gene ends were 4 bases for V and 2 bases for J; bases not matched to a gene: 7. Written as DNA, the CDR3 is TGTGCCTGGACAGCCGGGACAGGCCCCTACGAGCAGTACTTC. This sequence encodes CAWTAGTGPYEQYF.

This clone has just one count. The V and J genes are TRBV23-1 and TRBJ2-3; 15 nucleotides align to TRBD2. TRBV23-1 is noted as an ORF with a role that remains uncertain. Unmatched junction bases numbered 17, after V lost 8 bases and J lost 5 bases. The CDR3 contains 19 residues. DNA of the CDR3: TGCGCCAGCGATCTGGAAGGGACTAGCGGGAGGCCCGAATTAGATACGCAGTATTTT. It specifies CASDLEGTSGRPELDTQYF.

With regard to this clone: Other DNA sequences of this sample code for an identical CDR3. The chain employs TRBV6-6 and TRBJ2-5; TRBD2 matches at 12 bases. Germline V gene sequence: CDR1 MNHNY, CDR2 SVGAGI (reference sequence). CDR3 length: 16 amino acids. After removal of 2 bases from V and 5 bases from J, the junction contained 6 bases not matched to a gene. This chain's CDR3 is CASSYPGLAGYETQYF. Here the CDR3 DNA reads TGTGCCAGCAGTTACCCGGGACTAGCGGGCTATGAGACCCAGTACTTC.

The chain uses TRBV30 and TRBJ2-7, with TRBD1 as a possible D gene (7 bases). This CDR3 spans 15 amino acids. Germline values: CDR1 GTSNPN, CDR2 SVGIG (reference sequence). The V and J ends lost 2 bases and 2 bases respectively, with 16 bases between them. The CDR3 DNA reads as TGTGCCTGGAGTATAACCCCAGGGGGGCCCTACGAGCAGTACTTC. Its protein product is CAWSITPGGPYEQYF.

The rearrangement uses TRBV27 and TRBJ1-3; 7 bases are shared with TRBD1. The length of the CDR3 is 24 residues. Germline CDR1 is MNHEY and CDR2 is SMNVEV (reference sequence). The junction had 33 bases not matched to a gene; V was cut back by 4 bases and J by 3 bases. The CDR3 loop is CASSSPPPEGDSPALETLGNTIYF. Here the CDR3 DNA reads TGTGCCAGCAGTTCCCCCCCACCGGAGGGGGACAGCCCTGCTCTGGAAACGCTTGGAAACACCATATATTTT.

The V gene is TRBV15, the J gene TRBJ2-3; TRBD1 is a possible D gene (6 bases). CDR1 and CDR2 from the germline V gene are LNHNV and YYDKDF (reference sequence). The length of the CDR3 is 14 residues. Trimming removed 7 bases at V and 0 bases at J, with 11 bases between. CDR3 amino acids: CATTSDSSTDTQYF. DNA of the CDR3: TGTGCCACCACTTCGGACAGCAGCACAGATACGCAGTATTTT.

This chain links TRBV7-6 with TRBJ2-5; 7 nucleotides match TRBD2. With V trimmed by 5 bases and J by 3 bases, 9 bases remained unmatched. Per the germline V gene, CDR1 is SGHVS and CDR2 is FNYEAQ. The CDR3 loop spans 15 amino acids. CDR3 bases: TGTGCCAGCAGCGAATTAGGCAGCGGGAAAGAGACCCAGTACTTC. Its translation: CASSELGSGKETQYF.

This clone turned up a few times. The CDR3 is CASSQDEPGTSGRYTQYF. For the CDR3, the DNA is TGCGCCAGCAGCCAAGATGAGCCCGGGACTAGCGGGAGGTATACGCAGTATTTT. This chain connects TRBV4-1 to TRBJ2-3, with 15 nucleotides matching TRBD2. This CDR3 has 18 residues. Germline values: CDR1 MGHRA, CDR2 YSYEKL. The V segment lost 0 bases and the J segment 7 bases; nucleotides outside the gene matches: 8.

This clone turned up a few times. This chain uses TRBV9 with TRBJ1-1; possible D gene TRBD1, 5 bases. Germline CDR1 reads SGDLS; CDR2 reads YYNGEE. The CDR3 runs to 13 residues. Trimming stripped 3 bases from V and 4 bases from J, with 10 bases between. CDR3 in DNA: TGTGCCAGCAGCGCTCAGGGAGGCACTGAAGCTTTCTTT. Translation gives CASSAQGGTEAFF.

There are a few counts of this clone. The gene calls are TRBV7-6 and TRBJ2-2; 7 nucleotides line up with TRBD2. The CDR3 spans 16 residues. Germline values: CDR1 SGHVS, CDR2 FNYEAQ. J lost 0 bases, V lost 1 base, and 2 bases had no gene match. The CDR3 sequence: CASSLVLAANTGELFF. CDR3 bases: TGTGCCAGCAGCTTAGTCCTAGCGGCGAACACCGGGGAGCTGTTTTTT. The full variable domain, rest sourced from reference TRBV7-6 and TRBJ2-2, is GAGVSQSPRYKVTKRGQDVALRCDPISGHVSLYWYRQALGQGPEFLTYFNYEAQQDKSGLPNDRFSAERPEGSISTLTIQRTEQRDSAMYRCASSLVLAANTGELFFGEGSRLTVL.

The J gene is TRBJ2-5, the V gene TRBV6-5; D may be TRBD2 (6 bases). In germline, CDR1 is MNHEY, CDR2 SVGAGI. V was clipped by 5 bases and J by 3 bases, with 10 bases between them. The CDR3 totals 13 residues. CDR3 nucleotides: TGTGCCAGCAGTCCCCCGGGAGAAGAGACCCAGTACTTC. Its translation: CASSPPGEETQYF.

V usage is TRBV6-1 and J usage is TRBJ2-1; 11 bases match TRBD2. This CDR3 is 14 amino acids long. The V segment lost 7 bases and the J segment 10 bases; nucleotides outside the gene matches: 9. Germline CDR1 MNHNS, CDR2 SASEGT. The chain's CDR3 is CASKTLAGVSEQFF. CDR3 bases: TGTGCCAGCAAGACACTAGCGGGAGTATCCGAGCAGTTCTTC.

The V and J genes are TRBV19 and TRBJ2-3, with D unclear. There are 12 residues in the CDR3. The V end was cut by 5 bases, the J end by 2 bases, with 5 bases between. Germline V gives CDR1 LNHDA, CDR2 SQIVND (reference sequence). CDR3 nucleotide sequence: TGTGCCAGTAGTTATAACACAGATACGCAGTATTTT. Residues: CASSYNTDTQYF.

This chain uses TRBV15 with TRBJ2-5; D assignment may be TRBD1 or TRBD2 (5 bases each). Trimming pared 0 bases from V and 1 base from J, leaving 15 bases between. The CDR3 is made up of 17 amino acids. Germline V CDR1 and CDR2: LNHNV, YYDKDF (reference sequence). The CDR3 loop reads CATSRDRVRGIQETQYF. CDR3 nucleotide sequence: TGTGCCACCAGCAGAGATCGGGTGAGGGGTATCCAAGAGACCCAGTACTTC.

The V gene is TRBV7-2, the J gene TRBJ2-3; D tentatively reads TRBD1 or TRBD2 (6 bases each). CDR3 size: 15 residues. With 5 bases removed from V and 3 bases from J, the gap between germline ends came to 15 bases. Germline CDR1 is SGHTA and CDR2 is FQGNSA. For the CDR3, the DNA is TGTGCCAGCAGCGTCCGGGGGCAAGGAACAGATACGCAGTATTTT. Protein sequence: CASSVRGQGTDTQYF. The variable domain in full, completed from reference TRBV7-2 and TRBJ2-3, reads GAGVSQSPSNKVTEKGKDVELRCDPISGHTALYWYRQSLGQGLEFLIYFQGNSAPDKSGLPSDRFSAERTGGSVSTLTIQRTQQEDSAVYLCASSVRGQGTDTQYFGPGTRLTVL.

The rearrangement links TRBV6-1 to TRBJ2-1; tentatively, D is TRBD1 (6 bases). Per the germline V gene, CDR1 is MNHNS and CDR2 is SASEGT. With 3 bases removed from V and 3 bases from J, the gap between germline ends came to 12 bases. The CDR3 extends over 15 amino acids. CDR3: CASSEFGQIYNEQFF. The CDR3 nucleotides read TGTGCCAGCAGTGAGTTCGGACAGATCTACAATGAGCAGTTCTTC.

V and J are TRBV6-5 and TRBJ1-5; 8 bases map to TRBD1. Germline CDR1 MNHEY, CDR2 SVGAGI. The junction had 3 bases not matched to a gene; V was cut back by 6 bases and J by 2 bases. The CDR3 loop spans 14 amino acids. CDR3: CASSPGQGNQPQHF. CDR3 nucleotides: TGTGCCAGCAGCCCGGGACAGGGCAATCAGCCCCAGCATTTT.

This chain connects TRBV5-1 to TRBJ2-3; 9 bases align to TRBD2. V shed 5 bases and J 4 bases; nucleotides not matched to a gene: 5. CDR3 length equals 14 residues. CDR1 SGHRS and CDR2 YFSETQ come from the germline V gene. CDR3 DNA: TGCGCCAGCAGTATTAGCGGGAGCCCAGATACGCAGTATTTT. This translates into CASSISGSPDTQYF.

The gene calls are TRBV2 and TRBJ2-5; weak D call: TRBD1 (5 bases). With 4 bases removed from V and 1 base from J, the gap between germline ends came to 13 bases. Germline-derived CDR1 and CDR2 are SNHLY and FYNNEI. CDR3 length: 15 amino acids. The CDR3: CASSGRPGLQETQYF. For the CDR3, the DNA is TGTGCCAGCAGTGGTAGGCCAGGGCTCCAAGAGACCCAGTACTTC.

This chain connects TRBV7-2 to TRBJ2-2; D is unresolved. Germline V gene data show CDR1 as SGHTA and CDR2 as FQGNSA. Deletions cut 1 base from V and 1 base from J, with 1 base between. CDR3 length: 13 residues. The CDR3 DNA is TGTGCCAGCAGCTTAGGGAACACCGGGGAGCTGTTTTTT. It specifies CASSLGNTGELFF.

The V gene is TRBV14, the J gene TRBJ2-1; 11 bases are shared with TRBD2. Germline V CDR1 and CDR2: SGHDN, FVKESK. The J segment lost 4 bases and the V segment lost 3 bases, leaving 8 bases of the junction unmatched. The length of the CDR3 is 17 residues. In nucleotides, the CDR3 is TGTGCCAGCAGCCAGCCAGGACTAGCGGGTTTATACAATGAGCAGTTCTTC. Encoded protein: CASSQPGLAGLYNEQFF.

Remarks on this clone: One end of the junction fails to match germline, which may point to a read error. This rearrangement joins TRBV7-7 to TRBJ2-5; a weak D match, TRBD2 (6 bases). The germline V gene encodes CDR1 SSHAT and CDR2 FNYEAQ (reference sequence). CDR3 length equals 15 residues. DNA for the CDR3: TGTGCTAGCAGCTTAGGAGTAGCGGAACAAGAGACCCAGTACTTC. Encoded protein: CASSLGVAEQETQYF.

V and J are TRBV7-6 and TRBJ2-2; 10 bases match TRBD2. V was pared by 5 bases and J by 1 base, with 4 bases of the junction left unmatched. Germline V gene lookup returns CDR1 SGHVS and CDR2 FNYEAQ. CDR3 size: 16 residues. CDR3 sequence: CASSARTSGNTGELFF. DNA for the CDR3: TGTGCCAGCAGCGCGCGGACTAGCGGGAACACCGGGGAGCTGTTTTTT.

This sequence joins TRBV30 and TRBJ1-2; D not certain. Trimming pared 0 bases from V and 8 bases from J, leaving 22 bases between. The CDR3 totals 16 residues. The germline V gene has CDR1 GTSNPN and CDR2 SVGIG (reference sequence). The CDR3 sequence: CAWSVRYSRIGYGYTF. In DNA form, the CDR3 reads TGTGCCTGGAGTGTACGGTACAGTCGGATTGGGTACGGCTACACCTTC.

The chain uses TRBV7-8 and TRBJ2-5; 10 nucleotides agree with TRBD1. V shed 2 bases, J shed 5 bases, and the junction held 8 bases outside the gene matches. CDR1 SGHVS and CDR2 FQNEAQ come from the germline V gene. The CDR3 is made up of 16 amino acids. CDR3: CASSLLGTGDGETQYF. The CDR3 bases are TGTGCCAGCAGCTTACTTGGGACAGGGGATGGGGAGACCCAGTACTTC.

This chain joins TRBV19 and TRBJ1-2, with D maybe TRBD1 (5 bases). V lost 3 bases and J 4 bases, leaving 9 bases between the germline ends. This CDR3 has 13 residues. Germline V CDR1 and CDR2: LNHDA, SQIVND (reference sequence). The CDR3 nucleotides read TGTGCCAGTAGTATCGGGGGGAGCTATGGCTACACCTTC. Translating it yields CASSIGGSYGYTF.

The V call is TRBV9, the J call TRBJ2-1; 10 positions agree with TRBD1. Germline trimming cut 0 bases from V and 4 bases from J; bases unmatched to any gene: 7. The CDR3 runs 17 residues. CDR1 and CDR2 (germline): SGDLS, YYNGEE. The CDR3 sequence: CASSVAGDRGGYNEQFF. The CDR3 DNA reads as TGTGCCAGCAGCGTAGCTGGGGACAGGGGTGGGTACAATGAGCAGTTCTTC.

V and J are TRBV28 and TRBJ1-3; 7 bases line up with TRBD1. J lost 0 bases, V lost 5 bases, and 4 bases had no gene match. The germline CDR1 and CDR2 sequences are MDHEN and SYDVKM. CDR3 length equals 15 residues. The CDR3 region is CASSPPGGSGNTIYF. For the CDR3, the DNA is TGTGCCAGCAGTCCGCCAGGGGGCTCTGGAAACACCATATATTTT.

V gene TRBV2 combines with J gene TRBJ2-3; 10 bases are a match to TRBD1. The CDR3 covers 16 residues. V dropped 2 bases and J dropped 6; count of bases not matched to a gene: 8. Looked up from germline, CDR1 is SNHLY and CDR2 is FYNNEI. The CDR3 sequence: CASSERQSGQGDTQYF. In nucleotides, the CDR3 is TGTGCCAGCAGTGAAAGACAATCGGGACAGGGGGATACGCAGTATTTT.